This T cell receptor beta chain appears in the sequencing data of a study of T-cell memory formation after mild COVID-19. Study overall: Largely, TCR clusters stayed within a single donor.

V lost 0 bases, J lost 3 bases, and 6 bases lay in between. This CDR3 is built from 14 residues. CDR1 is LNHNV and CDR2 is YYDKDF in the germline V gene (reference sequence). 5'RACE primed from the constant segment yielded TCR alpha and TCR beta cDNA libraries bearing sample barcodes and UMIs. TCRdb fed the 5' RACE reads into MiXCR, producing one record per CDR3 protein. The sample includes under 550,000 distinct CDR3 sequences, over 15% seen only once; the top ten take about 12%. Study-level findings and limits: Largely, contracting CD4+ clones fell within CM and EM, and contracting CD8+ clones within EMRA. Certain responding clones were present in pre-infection memory, suggesting participation of cross-reactive memory.

Of note for this clonotype: Its specificity is unknown.

Specimen: PBMCs or a T cell subset sorted from them (not recorded which). This rearrangement joins TRBV15 to TRBJ1-5, with no clear D. The TCR comes from an adult woman who had mild COVID-19 (a few samples of this study predate the infection). Cell type and time point are not known. The CDR3 DNA follows: TGTGCCACCAGCAGAGATCGGGCCAATCAGCCCCAGCATTTT. Its translation is CATSRDRANQPQHF.